One and the same sample provided the 3 T cell receptor beta chains below, sequenced in a study of CD8 T cells in Susac syndrome. An amount of RNA that ranged from 0.5 to 1 ug was reverse transcribed with random hexamers. MiXCR, run by TCRdb on the immunoSEQ multiplex PCR reads, gives a single entry per CDR3 protein. The sample includes about 150,000 distinct CDR3 sequences, 85% to 95% of them seen just once. Sequenced material: CD8+ T cells from PBMCs. Receptors were obtained from a human donor with multiple sclerosis.

This clonotype was seen just once. The V and J genes are TRBV27 and TRBJ1-2; maybe TRBD1 (6 bases). Germline CDR1 and CDR2: MNHEY and SMNVEV (reference sequence). This CDR3 has 15 residues. Trimming left V 3 bases short and J 4 bases short, with 15 bases between. The CDR3, as DNA: TGTGCCAGCAGTTTTACGAACAGGGTTGCCTATGGCTACACCTTC. Translating gives CASSFTNRVAYGYTF.

J is TRBJ2-7 and V is TRBV7-3; D ambiguous. The CDR3 covers 13 residues. Trimming pared 1 base from V and 4 bases from J, leaving 8 bases between. Germline V gives CDR1 SGHTA, CDR2 FQGTGA. This CDR3 is CASSLNSAYEQYF. CDR3 bases: TGTGCCAGCAGCTTAAATTCGGCGTACGAGCAGTACTTC. Based on the CDR3 plus reference TRBV7-3 and TRBJ2-7, the full variable domain is GAGVSQTPSNKVTEKGKYVELRCDPISGHTALYWYRQSLGQGPEFLIYFQGTGAADDSGLPNDRFFAVRPEGSVSTLKIQRTERGDSAVYLCASSLNSAYEQYFGPGTRLTVT.

The chain's CDR3 is CASSVATGSSKNTGELFF. Here the CDR3 DNA reads TGTGCCAGCAGCGTAGCCACAGGGAGCTCGAAGAACACCGGGGAGCTGTTTTTT. This chain links TRBV9 with TRBJ2-2; D may be TRBD1 (6 bases). Germline V gene lookup returns CDR1 SGDLS and CDR2 YYNGEE. The ends were cut back, 0 bases at V and 1 base at J, with 16 bases in the middle. This CDR3 comprises 18 residues.